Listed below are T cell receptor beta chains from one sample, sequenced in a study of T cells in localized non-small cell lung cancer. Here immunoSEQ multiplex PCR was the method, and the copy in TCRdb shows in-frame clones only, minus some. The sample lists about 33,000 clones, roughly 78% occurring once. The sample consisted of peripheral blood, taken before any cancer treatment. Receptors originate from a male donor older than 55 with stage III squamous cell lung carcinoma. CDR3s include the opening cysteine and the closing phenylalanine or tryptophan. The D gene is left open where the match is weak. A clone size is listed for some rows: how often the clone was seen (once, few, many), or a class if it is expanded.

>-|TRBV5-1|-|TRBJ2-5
CASSLATLGALETQYF
TGCGCCAGCAGCTTGGCGACCTTAGGGGCGTTGGAGACCCAGTACTTC
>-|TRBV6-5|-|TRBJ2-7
CASREYMGEQYF
TGTGCCAGCAGGGAATACATGGGGGAGCAGTACTTC
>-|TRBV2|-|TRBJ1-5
CASSDSGIGNQPQHF
TGTGCCAGCAGTGACTCCGGGATTGGCAATCAGCCCCAGCATTTT
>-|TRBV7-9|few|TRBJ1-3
CASSLPTGNTIYF
TGTGCCAGCAGCCTCCCAACTGGAAACACCATATATTTT
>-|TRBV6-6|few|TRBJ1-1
CASSYSGGNTEAFF
TGTGCCAGCAGTTACTCGGGCGGGAACACTGAAGCTTTCTTT
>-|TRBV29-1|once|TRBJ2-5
CSVDKGSQETQYF
TGCAGCGTTGACAAGGGGTCCCAAGAGACCCAGTACTTC
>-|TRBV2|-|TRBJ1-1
CASSERRALNTEAFF
TGTGCCAGCAGTGAACGTAGGGCTCTGAACACTGAAGCTTTCTTT
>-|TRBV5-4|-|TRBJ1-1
CASSLEGNTEAFF
TGTGCCAGCAGCTTGGAGGGGAACACTGAAGCTTTCTTT
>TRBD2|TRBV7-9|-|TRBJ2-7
CASSLRASGAYEQYF
TGTGCCAGCAGCCTTCGGGCTAGCGGGGCCTACGAGCAGTACTTC
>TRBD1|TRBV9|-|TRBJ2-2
CASSVAGDRGLRTGELFF
TGTGCCAGCAGCGTAGCTGGAGACAGGGGGCTTCGCACCGGGGAGCTGTTTTTT
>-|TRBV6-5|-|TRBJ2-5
CATWERGTTQYF
TGTGCAACCTGGGAGAGAGGAACGACCCAGTACTTC
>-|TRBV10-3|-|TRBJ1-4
CAISSRQSIDEKLFF
TGTGCCATCAGTTCCAGACAGTCGATAGATGAAAAACTGTTTTTT
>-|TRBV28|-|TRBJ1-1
CASSGGVRTEAFF
TGTGCCAGCAGTGGGGGTGTTCGGACTGAAGCTTTCTTT
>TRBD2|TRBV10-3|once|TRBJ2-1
CAISVGSSGGFNGQFF
TGTGCCATCAGTGTCGGCTCTAGCGGGGGTTTTAATGGACAGTTCTTC
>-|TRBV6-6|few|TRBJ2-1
CASTQGRSHNEQFF
TGTGCCAGCACGCAGGGAAGGTCCCACAATGAGCAGTTCTTC
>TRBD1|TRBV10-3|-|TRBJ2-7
CAISVSGTGEGWEQYF
TGTGCCATCAGTGTTTCGGGGACAGGGGAGGGGTGGGAGCAGTACTTC
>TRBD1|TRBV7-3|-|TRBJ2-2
CASSVMGQMNTGELFF
TGTGCCAGCAGCGTAATGGGACAGATGAACACCGGGGAGCTGTTTTTT
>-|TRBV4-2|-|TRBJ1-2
CASSQDSPSYYTF
TGTGCCAGCAGCCAAGATTCTCCCTCATACTACACCTTC
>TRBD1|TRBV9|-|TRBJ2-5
CASSVRDRGGETQYF
TGTGCCAGCAGCGTCCGGGACAGGGGTGGGGAGACCCAGTACTTC
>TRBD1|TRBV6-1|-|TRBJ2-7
CASSEANWDRDEQYF
TGTGCCAGCAGTGAAGCTAATTGGGACAGGGATGAGCAGTACTTC
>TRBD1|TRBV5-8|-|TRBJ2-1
CASSLGTGVEQFF
TGTGCCAGCAGCTTGGGGACAGGGGTTGAGCAGTTCTTC
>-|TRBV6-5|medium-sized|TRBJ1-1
CATLLGENAEAFF
TGTGCCACCCTTTTGGGGGAGAACGCTGAAGCTTTCTTT
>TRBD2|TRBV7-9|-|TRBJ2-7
CASSLGRFSTGLTLSEQYF
TGTGCCAGCAGCTTAGGGAGGTTCTCTACGGGACTAACCTTGTCCGAGCAGTACTTC
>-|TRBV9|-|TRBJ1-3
CASSSSPAASSGNTIYF
TGTGCCAGCAGCTCAAGCCCGGCAGCCAGCTCTGGAAACACCATATATTTT
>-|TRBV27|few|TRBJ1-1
CASSSTPGVTEAFF
TGTGCCAGCAGTTCTACTCCAGGGGTAACTGAAGCTTTCTTT
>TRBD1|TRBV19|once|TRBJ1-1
CASTPIPAGTGQTEAFF
TGTGCCAGTACCCCTATCCCCGCCGGGACAGGGCAGACTGAAGCTTTCTTT
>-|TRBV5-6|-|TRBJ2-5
CASGRETQYF
TGTGCCAGCGGTAGGGAGACCCAGTACTTC
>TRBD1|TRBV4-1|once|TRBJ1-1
CASSQQGAAVNTEAFF
TGCGCCAGCAGCCAGCAGGGGGCGGCTGTGAACACTGAAGCTTTCTTT
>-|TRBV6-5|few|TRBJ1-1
CASSYSETAGTEAFF
TGTGCCAGCAGTTACTCAGAGACAGCGGGGACTGAAGCTTTCTTT
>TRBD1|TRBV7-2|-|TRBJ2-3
CASSLATGRTDTQYF
TGTGCCAGCAGCTTAGCGACAGGGCGCACAGATACGCAGTATTTT
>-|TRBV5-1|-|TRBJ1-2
CASSRTESNYGYTF
TGCGCCAGCAGCCGAACAGAGTCCAACTATGGCTACACCTTC
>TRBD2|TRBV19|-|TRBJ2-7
CASSAASGGNYEQYF
TGTGCCAGTAGTGCGGCTAGCGGGGGTAACTACGAGCAGTACTTC
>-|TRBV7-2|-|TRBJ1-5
CASSLALESPQHF
TGTGCCAGCAGCTTGGCCCTCGAGAGTCCCCAGCATTTT
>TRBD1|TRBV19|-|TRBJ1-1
CASSIGTGSGNTEAFF
TGTGCCAGTAGTATAGGGACAGGGTCGGGGAACACTGAAGCTTTCTTT
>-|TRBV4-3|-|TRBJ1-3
CASSQDYGHPSGNTIYF
TGCGCCAGCAGCCAAGACTACGGTCACCCCTCTGGAAACACCATATATTTT
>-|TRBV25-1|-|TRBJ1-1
CASKGANTEAFF
TGTGCCAGCAAGGGAGCTAACACTGAAGCTTTCTTT
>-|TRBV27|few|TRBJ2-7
CASSLGPNEQYF
TGTGCCAGCAGTTTGGGCCCGAACGAGCAGTACTTC
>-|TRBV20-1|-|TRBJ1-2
CSARAGYTF
TGCAGTGCTAGGGCCGGCTACACCTTC
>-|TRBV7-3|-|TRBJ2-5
CASSLRGGRQETQYF
TGTGCCAGCAGCTTACGAGGGGGAAGACAAGAGACCCAGTACTTC
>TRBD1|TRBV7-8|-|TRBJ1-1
CASNRDSLHSAEAFF
TGTGCCAGCAACCGGGACAGCTTACACTCAGCTGAAGCTTTCTTT
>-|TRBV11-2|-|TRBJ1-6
CASKGGAINSPLHF
TGTGCCAGCAAGGGGGGGGCCATTAATTCACCCCTCCACTTT
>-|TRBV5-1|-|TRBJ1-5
CASSFSGASNQPQHF
TGCGCCAGCAGCTTTTCGGGGGCCAGCAATCAGCCCCAGCATTTT
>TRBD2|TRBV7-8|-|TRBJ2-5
CASSSTSGRGQETQYF
TGTGCCAGCAGCTCGACTAGCGGGAGGGGGCAAGAGACCCAGTACTTC
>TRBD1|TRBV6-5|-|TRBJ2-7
CASSSPGQGASYEQYF
TGTGCCAGCAGTTCTCCGGGACAGGGCGCGTCCTACGAGCAGTACTTC
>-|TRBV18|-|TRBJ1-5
CASTGTRNQPQHF
TGTGCCAGCACCGGGACACGCAATCAGCCCCAGCATTTT
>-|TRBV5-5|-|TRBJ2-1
CASSLALGAYNEQFF
TGTGCCAGCAGCTTGGCGCTAGGAGCCTACAATGAGCAGTTCTTC
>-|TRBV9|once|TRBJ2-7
CASSLTGTSDYEQYF
TGTGCCAGCAGCTTAACCGGGACCTCGGACTACGAGCAGTACTTC
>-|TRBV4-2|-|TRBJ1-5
CASSHSDSNQPQHF
TGTGCCAGCAGCCACTCCGATAGCAATCAGCCCCAGCATTTT
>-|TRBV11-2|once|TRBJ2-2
CASGKTNTGELFF
TGTGCCAGCGGTAAGACGAACACCGGGGAGCTGTTTTTT
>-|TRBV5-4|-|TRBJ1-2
CASSFTGVYGYTF
TGTGCCAGCAGCTTCACGGGGGTCTATGGCTACACCTTC
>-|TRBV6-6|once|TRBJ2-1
CASSRSYNEQFF
TGTGCCAGCAGTCGATCCTACAATGAGCAGTTCTTC
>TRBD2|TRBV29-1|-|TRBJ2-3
CSGLAGGTDTQYF
TGCAGCGGTCTAGCGGGGGGCACAGATACGCAGTATTTT
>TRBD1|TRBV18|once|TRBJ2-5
CASSQDRGQETQYF
TGTGCCAGCTCCCAAGACAGGGGGCAGGAGACCCAGTACTTC
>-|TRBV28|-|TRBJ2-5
CASTGEQETQYF
TGTGCCAGCACCGGGGAACAAGAGACCCAGTACTTC
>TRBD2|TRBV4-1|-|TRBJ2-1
CASSPRQGTSGRGLGNEQFF
TGCGCCAGCAGCCCACGACAGGGGACTAGCGGGAGGGGTTTGGGCAATGAGCAGTTCTTC
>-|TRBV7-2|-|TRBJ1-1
CASSLGAWRDTEAFF
TGTGCCAGCAGCTTAGGCGCGTGGAGAGACACTGAAGCTTTCTTT
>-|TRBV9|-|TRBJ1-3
CASNRGVSSGNTIYF
TGTGCCAGCAACCGAGGAGTGAGCTCTGGAAACACCATATATTTT